These 16 T cell receptor beta chains came from one sample sequenced in a study of blood T cell repertoires in COVID-19. Sequencing was performed with immunoSEQ multiplex PCR; in TCRdb, only in-frame clones are kept and a portion is missing. The sample shows some 70,000 clones, around 89% of them seen only once. Material for sequencing was peripheral blood. The receptors were gathered from a woman in her seventies with acute or convalescent COVID-19.

The chain uses TRBV7-2 and TRBJ1-2; 7 bases agree with TRBD1. The germline V gene has CDR1 SGHTA and CDR2 FQGNSA. With 1 base clipped from V and 5 bases from J, the junction kept 1 base outside the gene matches. The CDR3 has 13 amino acids. The CDR3 DNA follows: TGTGCCAGCAGCTTAGGCAGGGGGTATGGCTACACCTTC. It codes for CASSLGRGYGYTF.

This sequence joins TRBV28 and TRBJ2-7, with 10 bases lining up with TRBD1. CDR3 length: 14 amino acids. The J segment lost 4 bases and the V segment lost 2 bases, leaving 2 bases of the junction unmatched. CDR1 and CDR2 (germline): MDHEN, SYDVKM. CDR3 sequence: CASSLDRGQYEQYF. The DNA for the CDR3 is TGTGCCAGCAGTTTAGACAGGGGGCAATACGAGCAGTACTTC.

The CDR3 sequence: CASSGLYNQPQHF. CDR3 nucleotide sequence: TGTGCCAGCAGTGGACTTTACAATCAGCCCCAGCATTTT. The J gene is TRBJ1-5, the V gene TRBV28, with D unresolved. V lost 5 bases to trimming and J lost 3 bases, with 8 bases between them. Germline CDR1 MDHEN, CDR2 SYDVKM. The CDR3 contains 13 residues.

The genes are TRBV21-1 and TRBJ2-2; no DNA check was done on the table's D call, TRBD2. TRBV21-1 is given as a pseudogene. CDR3 length equals 15 residues. As DNA, the CDR3 is TGTGCCAGCAGCAAAGGAGGGGGGGGGACCGGGGAGCTGTTTTTT. It translates to CASSKGGGGTGELFF.

The genes are TRBV6-2 or TRBV6-3 and TRBJ2-7; tentative D call: TRBD1 (6 bases). The CDR3 has 15 residues. Trimming took off 3 bases at V and 0 bases at J, with 12 bases between the two ends. Germline assignment: CDR1 MNHEY and CDR2 SVGEGT. The CDR3 sequence is CASSYARDNSYEQYF. In nucleotides, the CDR3 is TGTGCCAGCAGTTATGCTCGGGACAACTCCTACGAGCAGTACTTC.

The V gene is TRBV4-1, the J gene TRBJ1-1; no clear D. This CDR3 has 15 amino acids. Germline CDR1 and CDR2: MGHRA and YSYEKL. V gave up 1 base and J gave up 3 bases, with 12 bases separating them. CDR3 nucleotides: TGCGCCAGCAGCCAAGTCCGCCCGTCGGACACTGAAGCTTTCTTT. The encoded protein is CASSQVRPSDTEAFF.

The chain combines TRBV7-9 with TRBJ1-1, with D possibly being TRBD1 (5 bases). CDR3 size: 14 residues. Trimming pared 5 bases from V and 1 base from J, leaving 11 bases between. Looked up from germline, CDR1 is SEHNR and CDR2 is FQNEAQ (reference sequence). The CDR3 DNA is TGTGCCAGCAGCCCGGGACTTACGAACACTGAAGCTTTCTTT. This codes for CASSPGLTNTEAFF.

This clone appeared a single time. This sequence joins TRBV6-6 and TRBJ1-1; 10 nucleotides line up with TRBD1. In germline, CDR1 is MNHNY, CDR2 SVGAGI (reference sequence). The CDR3 totals 14 residues. Unmatched junction bases numbered 4, after V lost 2 bases and J lost 7 bases. CDR3 in DNA: TGTGCCAGCAGTTACCAGGACAGGGGGTATGAAGCTTTCTTT. Translated, it gives CASSYQDRGYEAFF.

This clone was picked up a small number of times. The rearrangement links TRBV27 to TRBJ2-7; 7 positions match TRBD2. The ends lost 8 bases at V and 0 bases at J; junction bases unmatched: 1. CDR1 is MNHEY and CDR2 is SMNVEV in the germline V gene (reference sequence). The CDR3 covers 12 residues. CDR3 loop: CASGGSSYEQYF. CDR3 DNA sequence: TGTGCCAGCGGCGGGAGCTCCTACGAGCAGTACTTC.

Only a few counts were recorded for this clone. The chain carries TRBV7-3 and TRBJ1-2, with a weak D call TRBD1 (5 bases). V was clipped by 5 bases and J by 4 bases, with 14 bases between them. The CDR3 runs to 14 residues. Looked up from germline, CDR1 is SGHTA and CDR2 is FQGTGA. The CDR3 reads CASSMTQEIYGYTF. The DNA for the CDR3 is TGTGCCAGCAGCATGACACAGGAGATCTATGGCTACACCTTC.

This clone was recorded once. The chain carries TRBV24-1 and TRBJ2-1, with D possibly matching TRBD1 (5 bases). This CDR3 has 14 amino acids. The germline V and J ends were trimmed by 1 base and 5 bases, with 8 bases remaining between them. Looked up from germline, CDR1 is KGHDR and CDR2 is SFDVKD. The CDR3 is CATSDFPRDNEQFF. DNA of the CDR3: TGTGCCACCAGTGATTTCCCCAGGGACAATGAGCAGTTCTTC.

This chain links TRBV19 with TRBJ1-5, with 9 nucleotides matching TRBD1. Trimming removed 1 base from V and 1 base from J; junction bases left unmatched: 5. CDR3 length: 17 amino acids. Per the germline V gene, CDR1 is LNHDA and CDR2 is SQIVND (reference sequence). The CDR3 nucleotides are TGTGCCAGTAGTATAGTCAGGGGACAGGGCAGCAATCAGCCCCAGCATTTT. This encodes CASSIVRGQGSNQPQHF.

The sample holds one count of this clone. The CDR3 DNA is TGTGCCAGCAGCTTGGGCACCTACAATGAGCAGTTCTTC. Amino acids: CASSLGTYNEQFF. The chain uses TRBV7-2 and TRBJ2-1; D gene unclear. V lost 3 bases to trimming and J lost 2 bases, with 5 bases between them. Looked up from germline, CDR1 is SGHTA and CDR2 is FQGNSA. The CDR3 covers 13 residues.

J is TRBJ2-3 and V is TRBV9, with 12 bases identical to TRBD2. The CDR3 extends over 16 amino acids. Germline loops: CDR1 SGDLS, CDR2 YYNGEE. V was pared by 0 bases and J by 3 bases, with 2 bases of the junction left unmatched. CDR3 protein: CASSVGTSGATDTQYF. CDR3 DNA: TGTGCCAGCAGCGTAGGGACTAGCGGGGCAACAGATACGCAGTATTTT.

The V call is TRBV6-2 or TRBV6-3, the J call TRBJ2-4; 8 bases map to TRBD1. V trimming: 6 bases; J trimming: 15 bases; junction bases outside the gene matches: 10. CDR1 is MNHEY and CDR2 is SVGEGT in the germline V gene. The CDR3 spans 12 residues. The DNA for the CDR3 is TGTGCCAGCAGCCTGGACAGGGCGGCTGTGTACTTC. This sequence encodes CASSLDRAAVYF.

The chain links TRBV2 to TRBJ2-5; TRBD2 matches 14 bases. The CDR3 has 17 residues. Per the germline V gene, CDR1 is SNHLY and CDR2 is FYNNEI. J was trimmed by 5 bases and V by 2 bases; bases with no gene match: 7. The CDR3 DNA is TGTGCCAGCAGTGAATTGGGACTAGCGGGAGATGGGGAGACCCAGTACTTC. Residues: CASSELGLAGDGETQYF.